One sample yielded the 27 T cell receptor beta chains listed below, sequenced in a study of identical twins. TCRdb itself ran the 5' RACE reads through MiXCR, one entry per CDR3 protein. The top ten hold about 0.54% of the sample, which has around 480,000 distinct CDR3 sequences, approximately 15% seen once. The same data also went into a second study, on yellow fever vaccine responses in identical twins.

The sample taken for sequencing was CD4+ T cells sorted from blood. The receptors come from a woman aged 18-29 years in good health.

In its sample, this clonotype was seen a few times. The genes are TRBV4-2 and TRBJ2-7; 7 positions match TRBD1. This CDR3 comprises 13 residues. J lost 5 bases, V lost 4 bases, and 5 bases had no gene match. Germline CDR1 LGHNA, CDR2 YNFKEQ. The CDR3: CASSPTGDHEQYF. CDR3 sequence (DNA): TGTGCCAGCAGCCCAACAGGGGACCACGAGCAGTACTTC.

This clonotype was seen a handful of times. The rearrangement links TRBV18 to TRBJ2-3; D gene unclear. The ends were cut back, 3 bases at V and 1 base at J, with 14 bases in the middle. The CDR3 totals 16 residues. CDR1 and CDR2 (germline): KGHSH, LQKENI. CDR3 amino acids: CASSPVRGWGTDTQYF. The DNA of the CDR3 is TGTGCCAGCTCACCGGTCCGCGGTTGGGGCACAGATACGCAGTATTTT.

The chain combines TRBV5-1 with TRBJ1-1; D possibly corresponds to TRBD1 (5 bases). The CDR3 runs 13 residues. Germline V lookup: CDR1 SGHRS, CDR2 YFSETQ. V lost 1 base and J 5 bases, leaving 9 bases between the germline ends. In DNA, the CDR3 is TGCGCCAGCAGCTTGAGAGGGGAGACTGAAGCTTTCTTT. Its protein is CASSLRGETEAFF.

This clonotype was detected a few times. V usage is TRBV18 and J usage is TRBJ2-5, with D possibly TRBD1 on 6 matching bases. V lost 0 bases to trimming and J lost 2 bases, with 10 bases between them. Germline V gives CDR1 KGHSH, CDR2 LQKENI. The CDR3 runs 15 residues. The CDR3 nucleotides are TGTGCCAGCTCACCACCACGAGGACAGCAAGAGACCCAGTACTTC. This gives the protein CASSPPRGQQETQYF.

This clonotype was found a few times. V and J are TRBV4-1 and TRBJ2-3; D perhaps matches TRBD2 (5 bases). Germline CDR1 and CDR2: MGHRA and YSYEKL. Trimming took off 8 bases at V and 0 bases at J, with 12 bases between the two ends. The CDR3 is 14 residues long. For the CDR3, the DNA is TGCGCCAGCCAAAGCGGATATAGCACAGATACGCAGTATTTT. It is translated as CASQSGYSTDTQYF.

The V gene is TRBV19, the J gene TRBJ2-4, with no clear D. The CDR3 contains 15 residues. Trimming left V 6 bases short and J 0 bases short, with 12 bases between. CDR1 and CDR2 (germline): LNHDA, SQIVND (reference sequence). For the CDR3, the DNA is TGTGCCAGTAGGGACCTTGGAATAGCCAAAAACATTCAGTACTTC. Its protein is CASRDLGIAKNIQYF.

This sequence joins TRBV6-2 or TRBV6-3 and TRBJ2-1, with D hard to call. The V and J ends lost 1 base and 3 bases respectively, with 4 bases between them. This CDR3 has 13 residues. Germline lookup yields CDR1 MNHEY and CDR2 SVGEGT. DNA for the CDR3: TGTGCCAGCAGTTACTGGAACTACAATGAGCAGTTCTTC. Amino acids: CASSYWNYNEQFF.

This chain connects TRBV20-1 to TRBJ2-5, with unresolved D. The CDR3 sequence is 14 residues long. The germline V and J ends were trimmed by 3 bases and 7 bases, with 18 bases remaining between them. Germline values: CDR1 DFQATT, CDR2 SNEGSKA (reference sequence). The CDR3, as DNA: TGCAGTGCTAGTGGGTCTATGGACCGAGGGACCCAGTACTTC. It is translated as CSASGSMDRGTQYF.

This chain joins TRBV5-1 and TRBJ2-1; 8 nucleotides align to TRBD2. This CDR3 comprises 14 residues. V gave up 4 bases and J gave up 6 bases; unmatched junction bases: 6. Germline V gene lookup returns CDR1 SGHRS and CDR2 YFSETQ. The CDR3 is CASSPKAGGNEQFF. In DNA form, the CDR3 reads TGCGCCAGCAGCCCGAAGGCGGGGGGCAATGAGCAGTTCTTC.

The J gene is TRBJ2-2, the V gene TRBV2, with D uncertain. This CDR3 has 13 amino acids. V was trimmed by 4 bases and J by 5 bases, leaving 8 bases between them. The germline V gene has CDR1 SNHLY and CDR2 FYNNEI. Written as DNA, the CDR3 is TGTGCCAGCAGTGGGACCCCAACCGGGGAGCTGTTTTTT. Its protein is CASSGTPTGELFF. The whole variable domain, remainder taken from reference TRBV2 and TRBJ2-2, is EPEVTQTPSHQVTQMGQEVILRCVPISNHLYFYWYRQILGQKVEFLVSFYNNEISEKSEIFDDQFSVERPDGSNFTLKIRSTKLEDSAMYFCASSGTPTGELFFGEGSRLTVL.

This clonotype appeared many times. The rearrangement uses TRBV10-3 and TRBJ2-3, with D possibly matching TRBD2 (5 bases). V was pared by 3 bases and J by 6 bases, with 13 bases between. Germline values: CDR1 ENHRY, CDR2 SYGVKD. CDR3 length: 14 amino acids. CDR3 DNA: TGTGCCATCAGTGATATGAGGGTTGGGGATACGCAGTATTTT. This gives the protein CAISDMRVGDTQYF.

The sample holds many counts of this clonotype. This chain joins TRBV5-6 and TRBJ2-2; TRBD1 agrees at 8 bases. Unmatched junction bases numbered 2, after V lost 5 bases and J lost 5 bases. The CDR3 runs to 13 residues. Germline V gene lookup returns CDR1 SGHDT and CDR2 YYEEEE. CDR3 DNA sequence: TGTGCCAGCAGGCGGACAGGGACCGGGGAGCTGTTTTTT. Residues: CASRRTGTGELFF.

This clonotype was seen more than once but under ten times. V gene TRBV20-1 combines with J gene TRBJ2-3; D gene uncertain. The CDR3 runs 10 residues. Germline V lookup: CDR1 DFQATT, CDR2 SNEGSKA (reference sequence). V dropped 4 bases and J dropped 6 bases, with 5 bases sitting between them. In DNA form, the CDR3 reads TGCAGTGCTACGCTCGATACGCAGTATTTT. This translates into CSATLDTQYF.

This clonotype was counted only a few times. CDR3 in amino acids: CSARTGNYGYTF. The CDR3 nucleotides read TGCAGTGCCCGGACAGGGAACTATGGCTACACCTTC. V usage is TRBV20-1 and J usage is TRBJ1-2, with 8 bases lining up with TRBD1. With 6 bases clipped from V and 2 bases from J, the junction kept 2 bases outside the gene matches. The CDR3 has 12 residues. Germline V gives CDR1 DFQATT, CDR2 SNEGSKA (reference sequence).

The V and J genes are TRBV7-9 and TRBJ1-6; D perhaps matches TRBD1 (5 bases). Germline CDR1 is SEHNR and CDR2 is FQNEAQ (reference sequence). This CDR3 has 15 residues. V was cut by 3 bases and J by 2 bases, with 8 bases left in between. The CDR3 DNA reads TGTGCCAGCAGCTTTGGCAGGGCCTATAATTCACCCCTCCACTTT. This sequence encodes CASSFGRAYNSPLHF.

This clonotype was picked up a small number of times. This chain connects TRBV11-2 to TRBJ2-1; 15 positions agree with TRBD2. This CDR3 is built from 20 residues. Germline trimming cut 4 bases from V and 1 base from J; bases unmatched to any gene: 11. The germline V gene encodes CDR1 SGHAT and CDR2 FQNNGV. The CDR3 loop is CASSSRGGLAGGPSYNEQFF. The DNA for the CDR3 is TGTGCCAGCAGCTCTCGAGGTGGACTAGCGGGGGGGCCTTCCTACAATGAGCAGTTCTTC.

This clonotype occurred a few times. The rearrangement joins TRBV28 to TRBJ2-7; D not certain. Germline assignment: CDR1 MDHEN and CDR2 SYDVKM. The CDR3 runs 15 residues. The V end lost 3 bases, the J end lost 4 bases, and 16 bases lay between the germline ends. CDR3 bases: TGTGCCAGCAGTTTTGAGAAGGTCTCGTCATACGAGCAGTACTTC. This encodes CASSFEKVSSYEQYF.

This clonotype has only a few counts. The chain links TRBV5-1 to TRBJ2-3; TRBD2 matches at 10 bases. Germline lookup yields CDR1 SGHRS and CDR2 YFSETQ. This CDR3 comprises 18 residues. J lost 0 bases, V lost 5 bases, and 12 bases had no gene match. In DNA form, the CDR3 reads TGCGCCAGCAGAACCATCCTAGCGGGAGTCGCTAGCACAGATACGCAGTATTTT. It is translated as CASRTILAGVASTDTQYF.

This clonotype was recorded a few times. This chain links TRBV7-9 with TRBJ2-7; 7 positions match TRBD2. This CDR3 has 16 amino acids. From germline, CDR1 is SEHNR and CDR2 FQNEAQ (reference sequence). V shed 2 bases and J 3 bases; nucleotides not matched to a gene: 10. CDR3 protein: CASSLLSASGRYEQYF. The DNA for the CDR3 is TGTGCCAGCAGCTTACTCTCGGCTAGCGGCCGCTACGAGCAGTACTTC.

This chain connects TRBV10-3 to TRBJ2-5; TRBD2 matches 13 bases. Germline trimming cut 1 base from V and 5 bases from J; bases unmatched to any gene: 13. CDR3 length: 19 residues. CDR1 and CDR2 (germline): ENHRY, SYGVKD. CDR3 region: CAISEFRRLAGGSEETQYF. The CDR3 DNA reads as TGTGCCATCAGTGAGTTCCGGAGACTAGCGGGAGGCTCAGAGGAGACCCAGTACTTC.

The V and J genes are TRBV20-1 and TRBJ2-1; 10 positions match TRBD2. Germline CDR1 is DFQATT and CDR2 is SNEGSKA (reference sequence). Trimming took 4 bases from V and 10 from J; bases not matched to a gene: 13. The CDR3 length is 15 residues. The CDR3 loop is CSATYGTSAPGEQFF. In DNA, the CDR3 is TGCAGTGCTACATACGGGACTAGCGCCCCAGGGGAGCAGTTCTTC.

This clonotype turned up a few times. The chain joins TRBV10-2 to TRBJ2-4, with D perhaps matching TRBD2 (6 bases). Trimming left V 2 bases short and J 7 bases short, with 12 bases between. The CDR3 has 14 residues. Germline loops: CDR1 WSHSY, CDR2 SAAADI. The CDR3 protein is CASSERGLSNIQYF. The CDR3, as DNA: TGCGCCAGCAGTGAGAGGGGACTCTCCAACATTCAGTACTTC.

This clonotype was counted only a few times. The chain uses TRBV11-2 and TRBJ2-2, with D perhaps TRBD1 (5 bases). V was trimmed by 5 bases and J by 2 bases, leaving 18 bases between them. Germline V gene data show CDR1 as SGHAT and CDR2 as FQNNGV. This CDR3 region has 17 residues. CDR3 DNA: TGTGCCAGCAGCGTTAGGGGTCTAGGTGTCAACACCGGGGAGCTGTTTTTT. Amino acids: CASSVRGLGVNTGELFF.

V gene TRBV3-1 combines with J gene TRBJ2-7, with 7 bases aligning to TRBD2. J was trimmed by 4 bases and V by 0 bases; bases with no gene match: 15. The CDR3 is made up of 18 amino acids. Germline CDR1 reads LGHDT; CDR2 reads YNNKEL (reference sequence). As DNA, the CDR3 is TGTGCCAGCAGCCAAGAGATAGATACGTTGGCGGGAGCTTACGAGCAGTACTTC. It codes for CASSQEIDTLAGAYEQYF.

This clonotype was picked up a small number of times. The chain combines TRBV28 with TRBJ2-5; D perhaps matches TRBD2 (5 bases). Trimming took off 5 bases at V and 2 bases at J, with 18 bases between the two ends. This CDR3 has 16 residues. CDR1 and CDR2 from the germline V gene are MDHEN and SYDVKM. In DNA form, the CDR3 reads TGTGCCAGCAGTCCCTTGGGGAGCGGCCGGCAAGAGACCCAGTACTTC. This sequence encodes CASSPLGSGRQETQYF.

This clonotype was seen at least ten times. The rearrangement joins TRBV12-3 or TRBV12-4 to TRBJ1-1; 8 positions match TRBD1. V shed 6 bases, J shed 5 bases, and the junction held 8 bases outside the gene matches. The CDR3 extends over 14 amino acids. Here the CDR3 reads CASRGTGGGTEAFF. In DNA, the CDR3 is TGTGCCAGCAGGGGGACAGGTGGGGGGACTGAAGCTTTCTTT.

About this clonotype: One base away lies a much larger clone, so this may be a sequencing read error. The rearrangement joins TRBV29-1 to TRBJ2-7; 7 bases map to TRBD1. This CDR3 has 12 amino acids. Germline CDR1 SQVTM, CDR2 ANQGSEA. The CDR3 nucleotides are TGCGGCGTTGACGGGGCAGGGGGCGAGCAGTACTTC. Translating it yields CGVDGAGGEQYF.